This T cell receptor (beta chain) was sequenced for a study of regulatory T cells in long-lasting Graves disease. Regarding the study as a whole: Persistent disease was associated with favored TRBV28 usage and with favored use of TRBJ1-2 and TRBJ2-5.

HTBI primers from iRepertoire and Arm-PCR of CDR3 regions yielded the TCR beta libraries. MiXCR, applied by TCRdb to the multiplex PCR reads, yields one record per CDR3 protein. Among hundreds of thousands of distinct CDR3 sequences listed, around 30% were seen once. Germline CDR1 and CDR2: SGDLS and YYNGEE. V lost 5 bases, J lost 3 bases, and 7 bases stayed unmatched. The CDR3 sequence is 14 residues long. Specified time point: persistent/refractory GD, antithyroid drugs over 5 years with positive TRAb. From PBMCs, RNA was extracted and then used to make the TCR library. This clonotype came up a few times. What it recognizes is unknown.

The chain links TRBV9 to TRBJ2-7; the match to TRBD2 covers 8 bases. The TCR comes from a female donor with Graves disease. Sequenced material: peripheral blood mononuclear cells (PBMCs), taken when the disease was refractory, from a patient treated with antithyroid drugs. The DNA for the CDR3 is TGTGCCAGCAGTCCCGGGACTAGGGACTACGAGCAGTACTTC. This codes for CASSPGTRDYEQYF.